The 17 T cell receptor beta chains below come from one sample, sequenced in a study of blood T cell repertoires in COVID-19 (dated by TCRdb to about 2020). Library prep was done by the immunoSEQ multiplex PCR assay. Imported from immuneACCESS, the table was reduced by TCRdb to in-frame sequences with V and J called. These copies leave out some clones; in studies compared against another copy, an unresolved V gene accounts for under half, and the cause of the remainder is not known. Within this sample are around 110,000 clones, with 90% of them counted one time only. The ten largest clones add up to 1.8% of the sample. Material: peripheral blood. These receptors all come from a human donor with active COVID-19. The donor label of this sample is uncertain.

This clone appeared a single time. The rearrangement links TRBV6-5 to TRBJ2-1; a possible D gene is TRBD2 (5 bases). Germline CDR1 is MNHEY and CDR2 is SVGAGI. V lost 8 bases and J lost 5, with 19 bases in between. This CDR3 spans 15 amino acids. The chain's CDR3 is CASYPRTSTHNEQFF. The CDR3 DNA follows: TGTGCCAGCTACCCACGGACTTCTACCCACAATGAGCAGTTCTTC.

This chain joins TRBV19 and TRBJ2-3, with TRBD2 matching 12 bases. The CDR3 is 16 residues long. Germline CDR1 and CDR2: LNHDA and SQIVND (reference sequence). The ends lost 3 bases at V and 5 bases at J; junction bases unmatched: 6. The CDR3 loop reads CASSILLAGGGDTQYF. The CDR3 DNA reads TGTGCCAGTAGTATTTTACTAGCGGGGGGCGGAGATACGCAGTATTTT.

The V gene is TRBV19, the J gene TRBJ1-2, with D perhaps TRBD1 (5 bases). V was cut by 3 bases and J by 5 bases, with 10 bases left in between. The CDR3 extends over 13 amino acids. Germline values: CDR1 LNHDA, CDR2 SQIVND (reference sequence). CDR3 amino acids: CASSMIRGYGYTF. DNA of the CDR3: TGTGCCAGTAGTATGATAAGGGGATATGGCTACACCTTC.

V gene TRBV27 combines with J gene TRBJ1-5; the D is unclear. Germline V gene sequence: CDR1 MNHEY, CDR2 SMNVEV (reference sequence). Deletions cut 3 bases from V and 10 bases from J, with 13 bases between. CDR3 length: 13 amino acids. In DNA form, the CDR3 reads TGTGCCAGCAGTTTGGGCAGGCGGGGTCCCCAGCATTTT. This codes for CASSLGRRGPQHF.

The V call is TRBV21-1, the J call TRBJ1-3; the table's D gene call, TRBD1, was not cross checked with the DNA. TRBV21-1 is an annotated pseudogene. CDR3 size: 15 residues. CDR3 in DNA: TGTGCCAGCAGCAAAGAGGGGTTAGGTGGAAACACCATATATTTT. Translation gives CASSKEGLGGNTIYF.

The chain has TRBV7-3 and TRBJ2-3, with TRBD1 identical over 8 bases. Germline assignment: CDR1 SGHTA and CDR2 FQGTGA. The CDR3 has 13 amino acids. V shed 5 bases, J shed 6 bases, and the junction held 4 bases outside the gene matches. CDR3 residues: CASSVGTGDTQYF. The CDR3 DNA reads as TGTGCCAGCAGCGTCGGGACAGGCGATACGCAGTATTTT.

The rearrangement joins TRBV5-8 to TRBJ1-1, with TRBD1 identical over 8 bases. The CDR3 runs to 16 residues. V shed 0 bases, J shed 1 base, and the junction held 5 bases outside the gene matches. The germline V gene encodes CDR1 SGHTS and CDR2 YDEGEE. The chain's CDR3 is CASSLALGQGNTEAFF. The DNA for the CDR3 is TGTGCCAGCAGCTTGGCCCTAGGACAGGGGAACACTGAAGCTTTCTTT.

The sample holds a few counts of this clone. V and J are TRBV5-6 and TRBJ1-1; TRBD1 is a possible D gene (6 bases). The germline CDR1 and CDR2 sequences are SGHDT and YYEEEE. There are 14 residues in the CDR3. V dropped 1 base and J dropped 0 bases, with 7 bases sitting between them. DNA of the CDR3: TGTGCCAGCAGCTTGAAGGGGGTGAACACTGAAGCTTTCTTT. Amino acids: CASSLKGVNTEAFF.

The chain carries TRBV5-5 and TRBJ2-5; D might be TRBD2 (5 bases). Germline loops: CDR1 SGHKS, CDR2 YYEKEE (reference sequence). V lost 4 bases and J 2 bases, leaving 15 bases between the germline ends. The CDR3 loop spans 15 amino acids. Here the CDR3 DNA reads TGTGCCAGCAGCCCAACCCCGTCGGGACAAGAGACCCAGTACTTC. Protein product: CASSPTPSGQETQYF.

The chain is built from TRBV18 and TRBJ2-3, with no clear D. This CDR3 is 14 amino acids long. Trimming pared 2 bases from V and 0 bases from J, leaving 6 bases between. Germline V gives CDR1 KGHSH, CDR2 LQKENI. CDR3 DNA sequence: TGTGCCAGCTCACCATACTCGAGCACAGATACGCAGTATTTT. It encodes CASSPYSSTDTQYF.

The genes are TRBV19 and TRBJ2-1, with 8 bases fitting TRBD1. The trim removed 4 bases at V and 0 bases at J, leaving 5 bases unmatched. From germline, CDR1 is LNHDA and CDR2 SQIVND (reference sequence). The CDR3 loop spans 16 amino acids. The CDR3 bases are TGTGCCAGTAGTACAACCAGGGGGCTCTCCTACAATGAGCAGTTCTTC. As protein: CASSTTRGLSYNEQFF.

The chain employs TRBV12-3 or TRBV12-4 and TRBJ1-1; D call uncertain. Trimming removed 5 bases from V and 11 bases from J, with 18 bases in between. The CDR3 runs 13 residues. The CDR3 sequence: CASSPSLVPYAFF. CDR3 DNA sequence: TGTGCCAGCAGTCCTTCACTCGTCCCGTACGCTTTCTTT.

This clone appeared a single time. The chain is built from TRBV4-1 and TRBJ1-2; 10 nucleotides line up with TRBD1. Germline values: CDR1 MGHRA, CDR2 YSYEKL. This CDR3 is built from 16 residues. The V gene end was trimmed by 1 base and the J gene end by 4 bases; junction bases not matched to a gene: 6. The CDR3 is CASSQVGTGDFYGYTF. CDR3 DNA sequence: TGCGCCAGCAGCCAAGTGGGGACAGGGGACTTCTATGGCTACACCTTC.

The chain links TRBV6-6 to TRBJ2-3; unclear D gene. The CDR3 consists of 16 residues. V lost 1 base to trimming and J lost 0 bases, with 11 bases between them. Germline assignment: CDR1 MNHNY and CDR2 SVGAGI (reference sequence). CDR3 sequence: CASSYYEIVSTDTQYF. DNA for the CDR3: TGTGCCAGCAGTTACTACGAGATAGTAAGCACAGATACGCAGTATTTT.

CDR3 in DNA: TGTGCCTGCTGGGGGCAGATGAACACTGAAGCTTTCTTT. This gives the protein CACWGQMNTEAFF. The chain carries TRBV19 and TRBJ1-1, with a possible D match to TRBD1 (6 bases). This CDR3 spans 13 amino acids. V was shortened by 11 bases and J by 0 bases, with 13 bases between the two germline ends. Germline CDR1 is LNHDA and CDR2 is SQIVND (reference sequence).

The chain is built from TRBV7-3 and TRBJ2-1, with TRBD2 identical over 8 bases. V lost 4 bases to trimming and J lost 4 bases; unmatched junction nucleotides: 6. The CDR3 is made up of 15 amino acids. Germline-derived CDR1 and CDR2 are SGHTA and FQGTGA. Written as DNA, the CDR3 is TGTGCCAGCAGCTCAAGCGGGGGACCTTACAATGAGCAGTTCTTC. It translates to CASSSSGGPYNEQFF.

The chain is built from TRBV28 and TRBJ1-1; 12 bases are shared with TRBD1. V lost 6 bases and J lost 5; bases outside the gene matches: 10. This CDR3 comprises 16 residues. Germline lookup yields CDR1 MDHEN and CDR2 SYDVKM. CDR3 region: CASSPGQGAGWTEAFF. The CDR3, as DNA: TGTGCCAGCAGCCCGGGACAGGGGGCGGGATGGACTGAAGCTTTCTTT.